The rows below give T cell receptor beta chains drawn from one sample of a study of blood T cell repertoires in COVID-19. The protocol was immunoSEQ multiplex PCR, while the TCRdb copy is restricted to in-frame clones and leaves out a portion. The repertoire includes 90,000 or so clones, 88% of them detected once, and around 10% sits in the top ten. The specimen sequenced was peripheral blood. All receptors derive from a man older than 75 with acute or convalescent COVID-19. CDR3s leave out the opening cysteine and the closing phenylalanine or tryptophan.

V gene,J gene,CDR3 protein
TRBV27,TRBJ2-7,ASSLTPGLSYEQY
TRBV19,TRBJ1-3,ASSTFNSGFSGNTIY
TRBV29-1,TRBJ1-4,SVVDRGEKLF
TRBV5-6,TRBJ2-5,ASSRLRDTQETQY
TRBV2,TRBJ1-5,ASSQGMGNQPQH
TRBV6-6,TRBJ2-3,ASRETGATDTQY
TRBV19,TRBJ2-1,ASSPSGSFHEQF
TRBV29-1,TRBJ1-5,SVGRGGGDQPQH
TRBV7-3,TRBJ2-1,ASSSQASGKYNEQF
TRBV7-9,TRBJ1-5,ASSSGQSNSNQPQH
TRBV7-8,TRBJ1-2,ASSLGGTNGYT
TRBV19,TRBJ2-7,ASSDLAGGEQY
TRBV5-6,TRBJ1-5,ASSLAGFNQPQH
TRBV5-1,TRBJ1-6,ASRPGTGASPLH
TRBV9,TRBJ2-3,ASSSGTSGGLDTQY
TRBV27,TRBJ1-4,ASSWQGVDEKLF
TRBV5-8,TRBJ1-2,ASSLGAAGGYT
TRBV18,TRBJ2-2,ASSRAGTGGYGELF
TRBV24-1,TRBJ1-3,ATSAGGISGNTIY
TRBV28,TRBJ1-2,ASSVGTAPTNYGYT
TRBV18,TRBJ1-1,ASSPGLNTEAF
TRBV12-2,TRBJ1-5,ASRLDNTSNQPQH
TRBV5-6,TRBJ2-5,ASSLRETQY
TRBV7-3,TRBJ2-1,ASSLTGASGVIYNEQF
TRBV9,TRBJ2-1,ASSVLAANEQF
TRBV9,TRBJ2-1,ASSVLQTSGSDNEQF
TRBV10-2,TRBJ2-3,ASSDRRNTDTQY
TRBV7-9,TRBJ2-1,ASSLVGPYNEQF
TRBV6-5,TRBJ2-1,AGERAGGNEQF